Listed below are T cell receptor beta chains from one sample, sequenced in a study of OX40 agonist ivuxolimab in advanced cancers. Some clones are missing from TCRdb's copy, which holds only in-frame ones; the method was immunoSEQ multiplex PCR. The sample includes just over 80,000 clones, roughly 90% of them seen just once. Sequences were derived from CD4+ or CD8+ T cells sorted from blood, sampled in a trial of the OX40 agonist ivuxolimab. These receptors originate from an adult with an advanced solid tumor such as melanoma, head and neck, liver or kidney cancer. Both conserved end residues are part of each CDR3. Fields, in order: clone size, D gene, J gene, V gene, CDR3 DNA, CDR3 protein. D genes are given only for firm matches. Clone size appears in some rows only: once, few, many, or a class for an expanded clone.

>-|-|TRBJ1-2|TRBV11-2
TGTGCCAGCAGCTCACAGGGCCGGGGCTACACCTTC
CASSSQGRGYTF
>once|TRBD2|TRBJ2-2|TRBV7-3
TGTGCCAGCAGCTTCGGACTAGCGGCCGGGGAGCTGTTTTTT
CASSFGLAAGELFF
>-|-|TRBJ2-7|TRBV6-1
TGTGCCAGCAGTGAACTGGGCAGCTACGAGCAGTACTTC
CASSELGSYEQYF
>few|TRBD2|TRBJ2-7|TRBV18
TGTGCCAGCTCACCGTTAGCGGGAGTTTTAGAGCAGTACTTC
CASSPLAGVLEQYF
>-|TRBD2|TRBJ2-1|TRBV5-4
TGTGCCAGCAGCTTGACCAGACTAGCGGGATCGCTCGATGAGCAGTTCTTC
CASSLTRLAGSLDEQFF
>-|-|TRBJ2-1|TRBV5-4
TGTGCCAGCAGCTTGTCAACCAACAATGAGCAGTTCTTC
CASSLSTNNEQFF
>once|TRBD2|TRBJ2-1|TRBV7-8
TGTGCCAGCAGCTTCGGGGGGACCACCTACAATGAGCAGTTCTTC
CASSFGGTTYNEQFF
>-|-|TRBJ2-7|TRBV7-6
TGTGCCAGCAGCTTAGGGCGTCGCGGTGTGTACGAGCAGTACTTC
CASSLGRRGVYEQYF
>-|-|TRBJ1-1|TRBV18
TGTGCCAGCTCTCCAACCACGAGTCGTAGTAAAGCTTTCTTT
CASSPTTSRSKAFF
>-|TRBD1|TRBJ2-1|TRBV10-1
TGCGCCAGCAGTGAGCCGGGACAGATCCATGAGCAGTTCTTC
CASSEPGQIHEQFF
>-|TRBD2|TRBJ2-3|TRBV9
TGTGCCAGCAGCGTAGGTGTGGGCGGGAGGGTAGCAGATACGCAGTATTTT
CASSVGVGGRVADTQYF
>-|-|TRBJ2-3|TRBV6-6
TGTGCCAGCAGGGGCGAGGGAAGGGCAGATACGCAGTATTTT
CASRGEGRADTQYF
>-|TRBD2|TRBJ2-1|TRBV10-1
TGCGCCAGCAGTCGTATAGCGGGAGGGGCCAATGAGCAGTTCTTC
CASSRIAGGANEQFF
>-|-|TRBJ2-2|TRBV27
TGTGCCAGCAGTTTATCGGTGAGGACCGGGGAGCTGTTTTTT
CASSLSVRTGELFF
>-|TRBD1|TRBJ2-7|TRBV6-6
TGTGCCAGCAGTTCCGGGACAGGGGGCTCCTACGAGCAGTACTTC
CASSSGTGGSYEQYF
>-|-|TRBJ2-3|TRBV30
TGTGCCTGGAGGGGGGGGGCTAGCACAGATACGCAGTATTTT
CAWRGGASTDTQYF
>-|-|TRBJ1-1|TRBV10-3
TGTGCCATCCGTCTAGACAGCCGGAACACTGAAGCTTTCTTT
CAIRLDSRNTEAFF
>few|TRBD2|TRBJ2-7|TRBV2
TGTGCCAGCAGTGACTCAGCGGGGGGAACCTACGAGCAGTACTTC
CASSDSAGGTYEQYF
>once|TRBD1|TRBJ1-3|TRBV18
TGTGCCAGCTCACCCACGTACGCCACAGGGGGATCTAGAAACACCATATATTTT
CASSPTYATGGSRNTIYF
>once|TRBD1|TRBJ1-4|TRBV18
TGTGCCAGCTCACCGGACAGGGCCAATGAAAAACTGTTTTTT
CASSPDRANEKLFF
>-|-|TRBJ1-5|TRBV28
TGTGCCAGCAGTTTAATCAGGGGTTGGAGTCAGCCCCAGCATTTT
CASSLIRGWSQPQHF
>-|TRBD2|TRBJ2-1|TRBV6-5
TGTGCCAGCAGCATAGCGGGGGCGGCCTACAATGAGCAGTTCTTC
CASSIAGAAYNEQFF
>-|TRBD1|TRBJ1-2|TRBV5-4
TGTGCCAGCAGCCAACCGGGACAGGGGGCTAACTATGGCTACACCTTC
CASSQPGQGANYGYTF
>-|-|TRBJ2-5|TRBV5-1
TGCGCCAGCAGCTTCCGGATGGAGACCCAGTACTTC
CASSFRMETQYF
>-|-|TRBJ2-5|TRBV6-1
TGTGCCAGCAGAGGGGCGGGGACCGGGGAGACCCAGTACTTC
CASRGAGTGETQYF